This T cell receptor (beta chain) was sequenced in a study of shared clonotypes between healthy human individuals. Concerning this clone itself: Its antigen remains unidentified.

From CD4+ cells came CD45RA+ naive and CD45RA-negative memory subsets. This CDR3 comprises 12 residues. Germline assignment: CDR1 MDHEN and CDR2 SYDVKM. Trimming removed 8 bases from V and 5 bases from J; junction bases left unmatched: 5. Study outcomes and limitations: The generation probabilities recorded for non-shared clonotypes fell below those of clonotypes shared by all four donors.

How the authors handled the data: Filtering was not the same, since immunoSEQ gave junction-only sequences without quality scores. The data were produced by immunoSEQ multiplex PCR, yet TCRdb's version contains in-frame clones alone and is incomplete. D and trimming were read from the DNA, whereas the V and J calls and clone size are those reported in that table. The table includes 2 million to 3 million clones, 80% to 95% detected once. Source material: naive CD4+ T cells from PBMCs. Indicated subset: CD45RA+ positively selected. The TCR comes from a man aged 18 to 30 in good health. Some clones in this sample may be carry-over from other donors' samples. The rearrangement links TRBV28 to TRBJ2-7, with TRBD2 matching over 8 bases. The CDR3 reads CASGTGGHEQYF. In DNA, the CDR3 is TGTGCCAGCGGCACGGGAGGGCACGAGCAGTACTTC.